This passage covers 24 T cell receptor beta chains from one sample sequenced in a study of cytomegalovirus exposure and HLA in healthy donors. PCR involved 60 Vbeta and 13 Jbeta primers. Produced via immunoSEQ multiplex PCR; TCRdb's table is partial and in-frame only. The sample shows roughly 90,000 clones, more than 75% of them seen only once. Sample: PBMCs. The receptors were gathered from a man aged 18 to 29 in good health and CMV-seronegative.

The chain has TRBV9 and TRBJ1-6; D uncertain. The CDR3 extends over 13 amino acids. Deletions cut 2 bases from V and 5 bases from J, with 5 bases between. The germline gives CDR1 SGDLS, CDR2 YYNGEE. The CDR3 is CASSVVDNSPLHF. The CDR3 bases are TGTGCCAGCAGCGTCGTTGATAATTCACCCCTCCACTTT.

The chain uses TRBV19 and TRBJ1-1; 7 nucleotides align to TRBD1. The CDR3 consists of 15 residues. Germline V gives CDR1 LNHDA, CDR2 SQIVND (reference sequence). V lost 7 bases and J lost 1; bases outside the gene matches: 9. DNA of the CDR3: TGTGCCAGTACCTTCGGCCCAGGGGGGAACACTGAAGCTTTCTTT. Protein product: CASTFGPGGNTEAFF. Complete variable domain (other parts from reference TRBV19 and TRBJ1-1): DGGITQSPKYLFRKEGQNVTLSCEQNLNHDAMYWYRQDPGQGLRLIYYSQIVNDFQKGDIAEGYSVSREKKESFPLTVTSAQKNPTAFYLCASTFGPGGNTEAFFGQGTRLTVV.

This chain uses TRBV9 with TRBJ1-2; TRBD1 agrees at 7 bases. This CDR3 contains 13 residues. The germline CDR1 and CDR2 sequences are SGDLS and YYNGEE. Trimming at V came to 2 bases and at J to 8 bases, leaving 6 bases not matched to a gene. CDR3 sequence: CASSVGTALGYTF. DNA of the CDR3: TGTGCCAGCAGCGTTGGGACAGCCCTGGGCTACACCTTC.

The chain couples TRBV19 to TRBJ1-1; the match to TRBD1 covers 9 bases. This CDR3 is 15 amino acids long. With 5 bases clipped from V and 1 base from J, the junction kept 5 bases outside the gene matches. Germline V gene lookup returns CDR1 LNHDA and CDR2 SQIVND (reference sequence). The CDR3 region has the DNA TGTGCCAGTAGTGCTGAACAGGGGGCGAACACTGAAGCTTTCTTT. Translation gives CASSAEQGANTEAFF.

The V call is TRBV19, the J call TRBJ1-1; D is undetermined. This CDR3 is built from 14 residues. The ends were cut back, 7 bases at V and 8 bases at J, with 20 bases in the middle. Per germline, CDR1 LNHDA and CDR2 SQIVND (reference sequence). CDR3 sequence (DNA): TGTGCCAGTATACCACTCGGCGGTCGCGAAGAAGCTTTCTTT. It encodes CASIPLGGREEAFF.

The CDR3 coding sequence is TGTGCCAGCAGCCCAAGGACTAGCCCTCCGTATTTT. Its protein product is CASSPRTSPPYF. This chain uses TRBV13 with TRBJ2-3; 8 positions match TRBD2. The ends lost 5 bases at V and 14 bases at J; junction bases unmatched: 9. CDR1 is PRHDT and CDR2 is FYEKMQ in the germline V gene (reference sequence). CDR3 length equals 12 residues. Combining the CDR3 with reference TRBV13 and TRBJ2-3 gives the whole variable domain AAGVIQSPRHLIKEKRETATLKCYPIPRHDTVYWYQQGPGQDPQFLISFYEKMQSDKGSIPDRFSAQQFSDYHSELNMSSLELGDSALYFCASSPRTSPPYFGPGTRLTVL.

The chain combines TRBV7-6 with TRBJ2-5; TRBD1 agrees at 9 bases. Gene TRBJ2-7 matches the end of the DNA better, so the J call may be wrong. The CDR3 consists of 13 residues. CDR1 and CDR2 (germline): SGHVS, FNYEAQ. This CDR3 is CASSWDRAYEQYF. CDR3 in DNA: TGTGCCAGCAGTTGGGACAGGGCCTACGAGCAGTACTTC.

This chain connects TRBV19 to TRBJ1-5; TRBD1 matches at 7 bases. The CDR3 length is 17 residues. Germline V gene sequence: CDR1 LNHDA, CDR2 SQIVND (reference sequence). V dropped 3 bases and J dropped 2; count of bases not matched to a gene: 10. CDR3 protein: CASSIYVFGTGNQPQHF. CDR3 coding DNA: TGTGCCAGTAGTATTTATGTTTTCGGGACAGGCAATCAGCCCCAGCATTTT.

The chain uses TRBV7-6 and TRBJ2-3; 12 bases align to TRBD2. The CDR3 covers 16 residues. The germline V gene has CDR1 SGHVS and CDR2 FNYEAQ. V gave up 1 base and J gave up 5 bases; unmatched junction bases: 4. CDR3 sequence: CASSLGPSGGVDTQYF. The CDR3 nucleotides are TGTGCCAGCAGCTTAGGCCCTAGCGGGGGGGTAGATACGCAGTATTTT.

V gene TRBV5-1 combines with J gene TRBJ1-1; D is possibly TRBD1 (6 bases). The germline gives CDR1 SGHRS, CDR2 YFSETQ. The V end was cut by 4 bases, the J end by 1 base, with 20 bases between. There are 17 residues in the CDR3. CDR3 loop: CASSPQGDYPPNTEAFF. The CDR3 coding sequence is TGCGCCAGCAGCCCACAGGGAGACTACCCGCCGAACACTGAAGCTTTCTTT.

The chain combines TRBV6-1 with TRBJ1-1; 8 bases map to TRBD1. Germline CDR1 is MNHNS and CDR2 is SASEGT. The CDR3 has 14 amino acids. The V segment lost 1 base and the J segment 4 bases; nucleotides outside the gene matches: 2. The CDR3 spells CASSEVQGGTEAFF. CDR3 nucleotide sequence: TGTGCCAGCAGTGAAGTACAGGGGGGCACTGAAGCTTTCTTT.

This clone has only a few counts. The chain uses TRBV5-1 and TRBJ1-1, with TRBD1 as a possible D gene (5 bases). The germline V and J ends were trimmed by 2 bases and 4 bases, with 12 bases remaining between them. The CDR3 length is 14 residues. Germline lookup yields CDR1 SGHRS and CDR2 YFSETQ. The DNA of the CDR3 is TGCGCCAGCAGCTTCACAGGCTTGATCACTGAAGCTTTCTTT. Translated: CASSFTGLITEAFF.

The V call is TRBV27, the J call TRBJ2-3; D is possibly TRBD1 (6 bases). CDR1 and CDR2 from the germline V gene are MNHEY and SMNVEV (reference sequence). The CDR3 has 17 amino acids. Trimming cost V 2 bases and J 1 base, with 16 bases left between them. The DNA of the CDR3 is TGTGCCAGCAGTTTAAAAGCACCGGGACACCGCACAGATACGCAGTATTTT. This sequence encodes CASSLKAPGHRTDTQYF.

The chain employs TRBV5-4 and TRBJ1-5; 8 bases map to TRBD1. The J segment lost 11 bases and the V segment lost 0 bases, leaving 10 bases of the junction unmatched. This CDR3 contains 15 residues. Germline V gene data show CDR1 as SGHNT and CDR2 as YYREEE (reference sequence). CDR3 sequence (DNA): TGTGCCAGCAGCTTGGATGGACAGGGACTCGAAGCCCAGCATTTT. Amino acids: CASSLDGQGLEAQHF.

In this sample, this clone turned up a few times. V and J are TRBV6-4 and TRBJ2-3, with a tentative D call TRBD2 (5 bases). The CDR3 contains 15 residues. The V end lost 4 bases, the J end lost 0 bases, and 11 bases lay between the germline ends. CDR1 is MRHNA and CDR2 is SNTAGT in the germline V gene. CDR3 in amino acids: CASSGEGASTDTQYF. The DNA for the CDR3 is TGTGCCAGCAGTGGTGAGGGAGCGAGCACAGATACGCAGTATTTT.

V usage is TRBV18 and J usage is TRBJ2-7, with D uncertain. The CDR3 sequence is 13 residues long. CDR1 KGHSH and CDR2 LQKENI come from the germline V gene. With 6 bases removed from V and 3 bases from J, the gap between germline ends came to 12 bases. DNA for the CDR3: TGTGCCAGCTCGTCCAACGAGAACTACGAGCAGTACTTC. Translation: CASSSNENYEQYF.

V is TRBV10-3 and J is TRBJ2-7, with TRBD2 as a possible D gene (6 bases). The germline CDR1 and CDR2 sequences are ENHRY and SYGVKD. Trimming stripped 11 bases from V and 1 base from J, with 21 bases between. This CDR3 has 15 residues. CDR3 sequence: CAFVRGSDSSYEQYF. In DNA form, the CDR3 reads TGTGCCTTTGTACGGGGGAGCGACTCGTCCTACGAGCAGTACTTC.

This CDR3 reads CASTRTGENSPLHF. The CDR3 DNA reads TGTGCCAGCACCAGGACAGGGGAAAATTCACCCCTCCACTTT. The chain couples TRBV25-1 to TRBJ1-6, with 9 nucleotides matching TRBD1. This CDR3 spans 14 amino acids. With 7 bases clipped from V and 7 bases from J, the junction kept 5 bases outside the gene matches. Germline V lookup: CDR1 MGHDK, CDR2 SYGVNS.

The J gene is TRBJ2-5, the V gene TRBV7-8; 7 nucleotides align to TRBD2. Germline lookup yields CDR1 SGHVS and CDR2 FQNEAQ. The CDR3 totals 15 residues. V gave up 5 bases and J gave up 1 base; unmatched junction bases: 7. The CDR3 region has the DNA TGTGCCAGCAGCCCGCAGCGGGGACTCCAAGAGACCCAGTACTTC. Encoded protein: CASSPQRGLQETQYF.

The chain's CDR3 is CASSLWTGSVNGYTF. CDR3 sequence (DNA): TGTGCCAGCAGTTTATGGACAGGGAGCGTAAATGGCTACACCTTC. The J gene is TRBJ1-2, the V gene TRBV6-5; 8 bases are shared with TRBD1. The CDR3 totals 15 residues. CDR1 is MNHEY, CDR2 SVGAGI, per germline. V gave up 4 bases and J gave up 6 bases; unmatched junction bases: 10.

In DNA, the CDR3 is TGTGCCAGCAGTGAAGCTCAGGCGTACAGGAGCTATGGCTACACCTTC. The encoded protein is CASSEAQAYRSYGYTF. This chain joins TRBV6-1 and TRBJ1-2; perhaps TRBD1 as D (5 bases). Germline V gives CDR1 MNHNS, CDR2 SASEGT. This CDR3 is 16 amino acids long. Trimming removed 0 bases at V and 4 bases at J, with 15 bases between.

The gene calls are TRBV6-5 and TRBJ1-4, with 8 bases that match TRBD1. The V gene's germline CDR1 is MNHEY and CDR2 SVGAGI. Germline trimming cut 1 base from V and 6 bases from J; bases unmatched to any gene: 4. This CDR3 has 15 amino acids. The CDR3, as DNA: TGTGCCAGCAGTTACTTAGCAGGGGGCCATGAAAAACTGTTTTTT. It specifies CASSYLAGGHEKLFF.

J is TRBJ1-5 and V is TRBV6-1; 7 bases agree with TRBD1. The CDR3 consists of 14 residues. Germline CDR1 is MNHNS and CDR2 is SASEGT. The ends lost 10 bases at V and 0 bases at J; junction bases unmatched: 6. Here the CDR3 reads CATDWTGSNQPQHF. CDR3 DNA: TGTGCCACCGACTGGACAGGTAGCAATCAGCCCCAGCATTTT.

J is TRBJ2-2 and V is TRBV5-1, with TRBD2 matching over 7 bases. CDR3 length equals 15 residues. V was pared by 0 bases and J by 5 bases, with 4 bases of the junction left unmatched. Germline V CDR1 and CDR2: SGHRS, YFSETQ. CDR3 nucleotides: TGCGCCAGCAGCTTGGCGGGGGGTGAGACCGGGGAGCTGTTTTTT. This gives the protein CASSLAGGETGELFF.